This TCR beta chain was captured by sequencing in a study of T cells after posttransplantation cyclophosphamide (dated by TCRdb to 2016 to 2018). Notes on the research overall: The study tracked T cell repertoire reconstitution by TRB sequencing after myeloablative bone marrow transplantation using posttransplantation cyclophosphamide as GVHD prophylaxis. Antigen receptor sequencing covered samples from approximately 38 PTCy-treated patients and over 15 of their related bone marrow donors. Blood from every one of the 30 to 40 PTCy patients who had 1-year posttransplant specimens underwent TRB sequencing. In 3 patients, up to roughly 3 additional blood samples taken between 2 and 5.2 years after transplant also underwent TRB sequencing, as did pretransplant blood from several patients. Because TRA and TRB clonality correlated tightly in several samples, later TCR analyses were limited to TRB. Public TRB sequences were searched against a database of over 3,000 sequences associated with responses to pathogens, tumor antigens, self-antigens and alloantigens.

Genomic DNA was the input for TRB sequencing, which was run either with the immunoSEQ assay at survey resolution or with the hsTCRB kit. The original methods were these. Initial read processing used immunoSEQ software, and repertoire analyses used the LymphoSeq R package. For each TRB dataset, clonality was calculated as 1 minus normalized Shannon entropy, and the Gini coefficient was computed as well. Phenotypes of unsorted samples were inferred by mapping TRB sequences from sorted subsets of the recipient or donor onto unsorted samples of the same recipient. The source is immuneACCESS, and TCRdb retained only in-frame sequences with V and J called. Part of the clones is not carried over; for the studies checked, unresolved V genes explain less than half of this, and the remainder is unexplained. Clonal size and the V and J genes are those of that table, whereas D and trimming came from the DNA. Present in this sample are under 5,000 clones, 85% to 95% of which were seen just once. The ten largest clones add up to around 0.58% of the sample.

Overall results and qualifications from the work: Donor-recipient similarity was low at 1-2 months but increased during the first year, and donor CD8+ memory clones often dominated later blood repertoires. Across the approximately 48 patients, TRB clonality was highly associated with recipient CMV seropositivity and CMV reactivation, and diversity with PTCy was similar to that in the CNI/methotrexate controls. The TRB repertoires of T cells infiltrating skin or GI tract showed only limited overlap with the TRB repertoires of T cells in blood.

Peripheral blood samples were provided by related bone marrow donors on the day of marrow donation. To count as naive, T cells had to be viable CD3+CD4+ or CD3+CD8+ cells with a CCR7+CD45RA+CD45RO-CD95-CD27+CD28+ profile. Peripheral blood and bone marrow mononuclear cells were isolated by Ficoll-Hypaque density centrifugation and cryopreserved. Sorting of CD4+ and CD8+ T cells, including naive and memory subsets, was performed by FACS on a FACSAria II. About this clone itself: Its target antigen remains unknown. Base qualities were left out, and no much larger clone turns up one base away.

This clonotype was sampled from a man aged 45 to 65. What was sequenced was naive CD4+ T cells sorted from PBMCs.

The nucleotide sequence is given as TGTGCCAGCAGCGTAGCTGGGGGCCTCTGGGAGACCCAGTACTTC. The resulting protein is CASSVAGGLWETQYF. The sequence links TRBV9 to TRBJ2-5; the D segment could be TRBD1, given 6 matching bases. The germline ends are 14 bases apart after V is trimmed by 0 bases and J by 5 bases. Sequences SGDLS (CDR1) and YYNGEE (CDR2) are obtained from the germline V gene. The cysteine opens and the phenylalanine closes a CDR3 of 15 amino acids. Left in the record is the CDR3 DNA by itself, 45 bases read in frame from the first base.